Listed below are T cell receptor beta chains from one sample, sequenced in a study of blood T cell repertoires in COVID-19. Assay used: immunoSEQ multiplex PCR; TCRdb lists only in-frame clones, some missing. There are roughly 180,000 clones in the sample; roughly 76% occur only once, and approximately 8.6% lies in the top ten. Sequenced: peripheral blood. The origin of the receptors is a woman between 50 and 59 years old with active or convalescent COVID-19. Each CDR3 is given with its conserved first and last residue. The size entry is marked missing in some rows and otherwise reads once, few, many or a size class.

clone_size,v_call,j_call,cdr3_aa
NA,TRBV7-9,TRBJ2-1,CASSLGPGLAGPEQFF
NA,TRBV28,TRBJ2-7,CASSALAADRTYEQYF
NA,TRBV7-2,TRBJ2-7,CASSQPAGQGLYEQYF
NA,TRBV12-3/TRBV12-4,TRBJ1-5,CASSLAGQPQHF
NA,TRBV5-1,TRBJ1-2,CASSLEGFGPGGYGYTF
NA,TRBV4-3,TRBJ1-2,CASSQESESYGYTF
once,TRBV7-3,TRBJ2-5,CASSPSGQETQYF
NA,TRBV9,TRBJ2-7,CASSVGGGPYEQYF
NA,TRBV25-1,TRBJ1-2,CASSGGLTGGDYGYTF
NA,TRBV7-2,TRBJ2-1,CASSPLPGDRYNEQFF
NA,TRBV6-1,TRBJ1-2,CASSDRGAVYGYTF
NA,TRBV27,TRBJ2-7,CASSSAGTSGNYEQYF
few,TRBV11-2,TRBJ1-2,CASSLRGQGARGYTF
NA,TRBV28,TRBJ2-2,CASSYGGGNTGELFF
few,TRBV5-1,TRBJ1-1,CASSFRSHTEAFF
NA,TRBV7-6,TRBJ2-7,CASSLIGGREDEQYF
NA,TRBV11-2,TRBJ2-7,CASSRGYEQYF
NA,TRBV11-3,TRBJ1-1,CASSLVRTTEAFF
NA,TRBV6-5,TRBJ1-2,CASQRGQGYGYTF
NA,TRBV5-5,TRBJ2-7,CASSPQGTGTLPEYF
once,TRBV30,TRBJ2-6,CAFWGGASGISGANVLTF
NA,TRBV7-3,TRBJ2-4,CASSPGVAGVGDIQYF
NA,TRBV19,TRBJ1-4,CASSPSTNRVEKLFF
once,TRBV7-9,TRBJ1-2,CASTKEGGTHDGGYTF
NA,TRBV11-3,TRBJ2-5,CASSLRTSGAQETQYF
NA,TRBV5-4,TRBJ2-3,CASSSGGDTQYF
NA,TRBV28,TRBJ2-5,CASSQGGGSQETQYF
once,TRBV5-1,TRBJ2-6,CASSSGIYSGANVLTF
NA,TRBV14,TRBJ2-5,CASSQVLVEETQYF
NA,TRBV7-2,TRBJ2-5,CASSLSGGTTETQYF
NA,TRBV4-3,TRBJ2-3,CASSQDGGAGAGRTDTQYF
few,TRBV19,TRBJ2-1,CASRTSGPSYNEQFF
NA,TRBV5-1,TRBJ2-1,CASSLGLAGRGEQFF
NA,TRBV7-9,TRBJ2-7,CASSLEKSGGEQYF
NA,TRBV7-2,TRBJ1-2,CASSQTAYYGYTF
NA,TRBV4-1,TRBJ1-2,CASSQDLESYGYTF
NA,TRBV6-4,TRBJ1-2,CASSLSGGRGYTF
NA,TRBV7-9,TRBJ2-5,CASSPLRGYQETQYF
NA,TRBV3-1/TRBV3-2,TRBJ2-7,CASSPPGHSYEQYF
few,TRBV6-5,TRBJ1-2,CASSHPNGGLDGYTF
NA,TRBV7-2,TRBJ2-2,CASSPSGGGTGELFF
NA,TRBV4-2,TRBJ2-1,CASSPGGPRGEQFF
NA,TRBV4-2,TRBJ2-5,CASSQDRLETQYF
NA,TRBV5-1,TRBJ2-7,CASSLDGTGAYEQYF
NA,TRBV4-3,TRBJ2-7,CASSLGTSGFSYEQYF
NA,TRBV19,TRBJ1-3,CASSSGQGALGNTIYF
NA,TRBV5-5,TRBJ1-5,CASSLDSSNQPQHF
few,TRBV18,TRBJ2-7,CASSPAGYEQYF
NA,TRBV7-3,TRBJ2-1,CASSRTSGGDNEQFF
NA,TRBV6-5,TRBJ2-2,CASSYRDRAGELFF
NA,TRBV30,TRBJ2-3,CAWSGLAGAGTDTQYF
NA,TRBV25-1,TRBJ1-1,CASSEFGSTEAFF
few,TRBV7-2,TRBJ2-2,CASSSTTGYTGELFF